This is a list of T cell receptor beta chains from one sample in a study of blood T cell repertoires in COVID-19. Method: immunoSEQ multiplex PCR; TCRdb's copy keeps in-frame clones and lacks some. This sample has 150,000 to 200,000 clones, with roughly nine tenths found just once. The sequenced sample consisted of peripheral blood. The receptors originated from an older woman with COVID-19, enrolled during active disease. Each CDR3 is given with its conserved first and last residue. Fields, in order: J gene, V gene, D gene, clone size, CDR3 DNA, CDR3 protein. A D gene is named only where the DNA matches it firmly. Only part of the rows carry a size: once, few, many, or a class if the clone is expanded.

TRBJ2-1,TRBV6-5,TRBD2,-,TGTGCCAGCAGACGAACTAGCGGGAGGTTTGAGCAGTTCTTC,CASRRTSGRFEQFF
TRBJ2-3,TRBV18,-,-,TGTGCCAGCTCGCCAGGACTAACCACAGATACGCAGTATTTT,CASSPGLTTDTQYF
TRBJ2-1,TRBV24-1,TRBD2,-,TGTGCCACCAGTGATCACGCCGGGACTAGCGGGATCAATGAGCAGTTCTTC,CATSDHAGTSGINEQFF
TRBJ2-2,TRBV5-1,TRBD2,-,TGCGCCAGCAGCCTAGGTGGGACTAGCGGGAGTAACACCGGGGAGCTGTTTTTT,CASSLGGTSGSNTGELFF
TRBJ2-7,TRBV7-9,-,-,TGTGCCAGCAGTACTCAGCAGGGGCCCTACGAGCAGTACTTC,CASSTQQGPYEQYF
TRBJ1-4,TRBV18,-,-,TGTGCCAGCTCACCAAGTACGGGAGGGACTAATGAAAAACTGTTTTTT,CASSPSTGGTNEKLFF
TRBJ1-4,TRBV27,-,-,TGTGCCAGCTGCCCCGCGGGTGGAAAACTGTTTTTT,CASCPAGGKLFF
TRBJ1-3,TRBV19,TRBD1,-,TGTGTCAGTAGTATCGGACAGGGACTCTCTGGAAACACCATATATTTT,CVSSIGQGLSGNTIYF
TRBJ2-1,TRBV27,TRBD1,-,TGTGCCAGCAGTTCTGGACAGGCTCGCGAGCAGTTCTTC,CASSSGQAREQFF
TRBJ1-1,TRBV30,-,-,TGTGCCTGGAGCAAAGGGGTGGTCACTGAAGCTTTCTTT,CAWSKGVVTEAFF
TRBJ2-7,TRBV5-1,-,-,TGCGCCAGCAGCTTGGCCCCTTCCTACGAGCAGTACTTC,CASSLAPSYEQYF
TRBJ1-2,TRBV24-1,TRBD1,few,TGTGCCACCAGTGGACAGGGATATCGAGACTCTGGCTACACCTTC,CATSGQGYRDSGYTF
TRBJ1-1,TRBV28,TRBD1,-,TGTGCCAGCAGCCGAGACAGGGGGCGAGTGAACACTGAAGCTTTCTTT,CASSRDRGRVNTEAFF
TRBJ1-5,TRBV7-2,-,-,TGTGCCAGCAGCGAACGGGGGTTTAATCAGCCCCAGCATTTT,CASSERGFNQPQHF
TRBJ1-1,TRBV27,-,few,TGTGCCAGCAGTTTATCCCTATCCCGGGGGACTGAAGCTTTCTTT,CASSLSLSRGTEAFF
TRBJ1-5,TRBV6-5,-,-,TGTGCCAGCAGCCTTGTCAGGACGGGGGGGCCCCAGCATTTT,CASSLVRTGGPQHF
TRBJ1-2,TRBV18,-,few,TGTGCCAGCGGCGGGACGGCTGGCTATGGCTACACCTTC,CASGGTAGYGYTF
TRBJ1-2,TRBV27,-,-,TGTGCCAGCAGTTTCGACAACTACTATGGCTACACCTTC,CASSFDNYYGYTF
TRBJ1-1,TRBV12-5,-,-,TGTGCTAGTGGGCCCTCCGGTTGGGCCAGGGGAAACACTGAAGCTTTCTTT,CASGPSGWARGNTEAFF
TRBJ1-2,TRBV28,-,once,TGTGCCAGCACCTCGGGGGAGGGGTGGTATGGCTACACCTTC,CASTSGEGWYGYTF
TRBJ1-1,TRBV11-3,-,-,TGTGCCAGCAGCTCTTTTTCCGGGGCAGGGGCGAACACTGAAGCTTTCTTT,CASSSFSGAGANTEAFF
TRBJ2-1,TRBV15,TRBD1,few,TGTGCCACCAGCATCGGACAGGGGGCTTACAATGAGCAGTTCTTC,CATSIGQGAYNEQFF
TRBJ1-1,TRBV11-2,-,-,TGTGCCAGCAGCTTAGAGCGGGGGACCATGAACACTGAAGCTTTCTTT,CASSLERGTMNTEAFF
TRBJ2-7,TRBV27,TRBD1,-,TGTGCCAGCAGGGGACAGGGGGATTTCACGGAGCAGTACTTC,CASRGQGDFTEQYF
TRBJ1-2,TRBV24-1,-,-,TGTGCCACCAGTGATCGTCGGGGGAGGGACACCTTC,CATSDRRGRDTF
TRBJ1-5,TRBV6-1,TRBD1,-,TGTGCCAGCAGTGAAGGGACAGGGGGCTGGCAGCCCCAGCATTTT,CASSEGTGGWQPQHF
TRBJ2-5,TRBV28,-,-,TGTGCCAGCAGTTCCCCAATGAGACAAGAGACCCAGTACTTC,CASSSPMRQETQYF
TRBJ1-5,TRBV7-4,-,-,TGTGCCAGCAGCTTAGCAGGGGATAAGGATCAGCCCCAGCATTTT,CASSLAGDKDQPQHF
TRBJ1-4,TRBV2,-,-,TGTGCCAGCAGCCACGAGGGGGGGGCAAATGAAAAACTGTTTTTT,CASSHEGGANEKLFF
TRBJ2-7,TRBV6-1,TRBD1,-,TGTGCCAGCAGCGGAGTGGGACAGAACTACGAGCAGTACTTC,CASSGVGQNYEQYF
TRBJ2-1,TRBV3-1/TRBV3-2,-,-,TGTGCCAGCAGCCAACCTACAGGGTTATTCGGCAATGAGCAGTTCTTC,CASSQPTGLFGNEQFF
TRBJ2-7,TRBV28,TRBD1,-,TGTGCCAGCAGACCGGGACAGGGGTTATACGAGCAGTACTTC,CASRPGQGLYEQYF
TRBJ2-3,TRBV15,-,once,TGTGCCACCAGCCCCCGTGATAGTTCCACAGATACGCAGTATTTT,CATSPRDSSTDTQYF
TRBJ1-1,TRBV30,-,-,TGTGCCTGGAGCTGGGCAGAGCACACTGAAGCTTTCTTT,CAWSWAEHTEAFF
TRBJ1-5,TRBV11-2,TRBD1,-,TGTGCCAGCAGCACATCGGGACAGGTACAGCAGCCCCAGCATTTT,CASSTSGQVQQPQHF
TRBJ2-3,TRBV5-1,TRBD1,-,TGCGCCAGCAGCAAGGATACAGGGGGGAGCACAGATACGCAGTATTTT,CASSKDTGGSTDTQYF
TRBJ2-3,TRBV9,-,-,TGTGCCAGCAGCGTAGCGCCCGGCGGGCCAGATACGCAGTATTTT,CASSVAPGGPDTQYF
TRBJ1-3,TRBV7-2,-,-,TGTGCCAGCAGCCCACGCGGGGCGGGAGGAAACACCATATATTTT,CASSPRGAGGNTIYF
TRBJ2-3,TRBV6-6,TRBD2,-,TGTGCCAGCAGTTCTAGCGGGAGGGTGACAGATACGCAGTATTTT,CASSSSGRVTDTQYF
TRBJ2-7,TRBV6-5,TRBD1,-,TGTGCCAGCAGCTACACAGGGGATTACGAGCAGTACTTC,CASSYTGDYEQYF
TRBJ2-1,TRBV12-3/TRBV12-4,TRBD1,once,TGTGCCAGCACCCCCGGGGTGGGGGACAGGGTCCTCTTC,CASTPGVGDRVLF